These 11 T cell receptor beta chains were sequenced from one sample in a study of T-cell reconstitution after alpha-beta-depleted transplantation in children. TCRbeta library preparation incorporated unique molecular identifiers. TCRdb passed the PCR reads through MiXCR, listing each CDR3 protein once. The sample contains roughly 610,000 distinct CDR3 sequences, 10% of which appear only once. This specimen was PBMCs from the stem cell graft donor, taken from the stem cell graft. These receptors originate from a human donor who donated a stem cell graft to a child with acute myeloid leukemia.

The chain recombines TRBV6-1 with TRBJ1-4; no definite D call. Germline V gives CDR1 MNHNS, CDR2 SASEGT. CDR3 length equals 15 residues. V was shortened by 5 bases and J by 0 bases, with 10 bases between the two germline ends. The CDR3 protein is CASSPQWSTNEKLFF. CDR3 DNA sequence: TGTGCCAGCAGTCCCCAATGGTCAACTAATGAAAAACTGTTTTTT.

This clonotype was counted a few times. The chain combines TRBV24-1 with TRBJ2-7; TRBD2 aligns across 8 bases. Germline trimming cut 7 bases from V and 0 bases from J; bases unmatched to any gene: 4. CDR1 is KGHDR, CDR2 SFDVKD, per germline. CDR3 length equals 14 residues. CDR3 nucleotide sequence: TGTGCCACCAGATACACTAGCGGCTCCTACGAGCAGTACTTC. This translates into CATRYTSGSYEQYF.

This clonotype was recorded at least ten times. The V gene is TRBV6-5, the J gene TRBJ1-2; no firm D call. The CDR3 is 13 amino acids. The germline V and J ends were trimmed by 4 bases and 4 bases, with 10 bases remaining between them. From germline, CDR1 is MNHEY and CDR2 SVGAGI. The CDR3 region has the DNA TGTGCCAGCAGTTCTCTCGGGCCCTATGGCTACACCTTC. This gives the protein CASSSLGPYGYTF.

The table lists this clonotype with a few counts. Being one base from a much bigger clone, this may be a read error. This chain links TRBV5-1 with TRBJ2-7; the match to TRBD2 covers 8 bases. Germline trimming cut 1 base from V and 1 base from J; bases unmatched to any gene: 4. CDR3 size: 15 residues. CDR1 and CDR2 (germline): SGHRS, YFSETQ. CDR3 amino acids: CASSLISGGSYEQYF. The DNA for the CDR3 is TGCGCCAGCAGCTTGATAAGCGGGGGATCCTACGAGCAGTACTTC.

CDR3 bases: TGTGCCAGCAGCTTGGACGCTAGCGGCACAGATACGCAGTATTTT. It specifies CASSLDASGTDTQYF. The chain employs TRBV5-5 and TRBJ2-3, with TRBD2 as a possible D gene (6 bases). CDR1 is SGHKS and CDR2 is YYEKEE in the germline V gene (reference sequence). V lost 0 bases and J 1 base, leaving 9 bases between the germline ends. The CDR3 runs 15 residues.

At least ten counts were recorded for this clonotype. V and J are TRBV12-3 or TRBV12-4 and TRBJ2-5; TRBD2 aligns across 10 bases. There are 16 residues in the CDR3. After removal of 7 bases from V and 5 bases from J, the junction contained 13 bases not matched to a gene. The CDR3 bases are TGTGCCAGCACCCCTTTGGGGACTAGCGTGCCGGAGACCCAGTACTTC. This gives the protein CASTPLGTSVPETQYF.

The rearrangement links TRBV21-1 to TRBJ1-5. TRBV21-1 is tagged as a pseudogene. This CDR3 comprises 19 residues. CDR3 amino acids: CASSPRRGATSGMDQPQHF. In DNA form, the CDR3 reads TGTGCCAGCAGCCCGCGTCGCGGAGCGACGAGCGGAATGGATCAGCCCCAGCATTTT.

This clonotype came up a few times. The rearrangement joins TRBV7-8 to TRBJ2-2; 12 bases align to TRBD2. CDR1 and CDR2 from the germline V gene are SGHVS and FQNEAQ. With 4 bases clipped from V and 6 bases from J, the junction kept 3 bases outside the gene matches. The CDR3 has 15 residues. The CDR3 sequence: CASSSLAGGSGELFF. CDR3 nucleotide sequence: TGTGCCAGCAGCTCCCTAGCGGGAGGGTCCGGGGAGCTGTTTTTT.

J is TRBJ2-7 and V is TRBV11-2; D not resolved. Trimming removed 8 bases from V and 3 bases from J, with 11 bases in between. This CDR3 has 12 amino acids. Germline CDR1 SGHAT, CDR2 FQNNGV. The CDR3 region has the DNA TGTGCCAGCCTCGGCGGAATCTACGAGCAGTACTTC. This translates into CASLGGIYEQYF. The full variable domain, completed using reference TRBV11-2 and TRBJ2-7, is EAGVAQSPRYKIIEKRQSVAFWCNPISGHATLYWYQQILGQGPKLLIQFQNNGVVDDSQLPKDRFSAERLKGVDSTLKIQPAKLEDSAVYLCASLGGIYEQYFGPGTRLTVT.

This clonotype was counted only a few times. The gene calls are TRBV5-6 and TRBJ1-4; D unclear. V gave up 4 bases and J gave up 8 bases, with 24 bases separating them. Germline assignment: CDR1 SGHDT and CDR2 YYEEEE. This CDR3 comprises 17 residues. The CDR3: CASSIGGKGSEGEKLFF. CDR3 coding DNA: TGTGCCAGCAGCATTGGTGGAAAGGGAAGCGAAGGCGAAAAACTGTTTTTT.

The rearrangement uses TRBV7-2 and TRBJ2-7; D is uncertain. The CDR3 has 16 residues. The germline V and J ends were trimmed by 5 bases and 2 bases, with 19 bases remaining between them. Germline V lookup: CDR1 SGHTA, CDR2 FQGNSA. CDR3 bases: TGTGCCAGCAGCAACCTTCTAGTGGGAAAGACCTACGAGCAGTACTTC. Translation: CASSNLLVGKTYEQYF. Together with reference TRBV7-2 and TRBJ2-7, the CDR3 gives the full variable domain: GAGVSQSPSNKVTEKGKDVELRCDPISGHTALYWYRQSLGQGLEFLIYFQGNSAPDKSGLPSDRFSAERTGGSVSTLTIQRTQQEDSAVYLCASSNLLVGKTYEQYFGPGTRLTVT.